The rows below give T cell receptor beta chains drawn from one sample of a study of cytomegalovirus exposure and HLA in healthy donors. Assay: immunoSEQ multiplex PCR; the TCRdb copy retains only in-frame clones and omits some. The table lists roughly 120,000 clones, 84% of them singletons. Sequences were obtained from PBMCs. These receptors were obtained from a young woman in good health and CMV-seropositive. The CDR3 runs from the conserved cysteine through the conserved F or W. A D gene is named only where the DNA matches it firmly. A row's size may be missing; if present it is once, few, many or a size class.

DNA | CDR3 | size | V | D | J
TGTGCCAGCAGCAGGGGCCAGCACGAGCAGTACTTC | CASSRGQHEQYF | . | TRBV6-5 | . | TRBJ2-7
TGTGCCAGCAGTGAATTTAGGGGGACCGGGGAGCTGTTTTTT | CASSEFRGTGELFF | . | TRBV2 | . | TRBJ2-2
TGTGCCAGCAGTAGAGGGACTGGTAGGGATACGCAGTATTTT | CASSRGTGRDTQYF | . | TRBV6-1 | . | TRBJ2-3
TGTGCCAGCAGTTTATCGAACTATGGCTACACCTTC | CASSLSNYGYTF | . | TRBV28 | . | TRBJ1-2
TGTGCCAGCAGCCAAAGTACGCGGCTACAAGAGACCCAGTACTTC | CASSQSTRLQETQYF | . | TRBV14 | . | TRBJ2-5
TGTGCCAGTGGGGAGGGGACTAGCGGGTACAATGAGCAGTTCTTC | CASGEGTSGYNEQFF | . | TRBV27 | TRBD2 | TRBJ2-1
TGTGCCAGCAGCTCGGGACTGTATGGCTACACCTTC | CASSSGLYGYTF | . | TRBV5-5 | . | TRBJ1-2
TGCGCCAGCAGCCCAGGGACAGGGGGAAAAGAGACCCAGTACTTC | CASSPGTGGKETQYF | once | TRBV5-1 | TRBD1 | TRBJ2-5
TGTGCCAGCAGCGGAGAGGACAGGGACTACGAGCAGTACTTC | CASSGEDRDYEQYF | . | TRBV7-6 | TRBD1 | TRBJ2-7
TGTGCCAGCAGCACGACTAGCGGCACGGAGACCCAGTACTTC | CASSTTSGTETQYF | . | TRBV7-7 | TRBD2 | TRBJ2-5
TGTGCCAGCAGTGAAAAGGTTAGAGGCTACCAGGGGGCTTTCTTT | CASSEKVRGYQGAFF | once | TRBV6-1 | . | TRBJ1-1
TGTGCCAGCGCTGTCGGCTACGAGCAGTACTTC | CASAVGYEQYF | . | TRBV2 | . | TRBJ2-7
TGTGCCAGCTCGCAAGGGACAGGGGGCTGGGAGACCCAGTACTTC | CASSQGTGGWETQYF | . | TRBV6-1 | TRBD1 | TRBJ2-5
TGTGCCAGCACGATAGGGGTTAACACTGAAGCTTTCTTT | CASTIGVNTEAFF | . | TRBV6-1 | . | TRBJ1-1
TGTGCCAGTAATTGGGGAGGGGACAATGAGCAGTTCTTC | CASNWGGDNEQFF | . | TRBV19 | TRBD2 | TRBJ2-1
TGTGCCAGCAGTGCCTCCCCAGGCGCGGGGTCGGATACGCAGTATTTT | CASSASPGAGSDTQYF | . | TRBV6-4 | . | TRBJ2-3
TGTGCCAGCCCCAGCGGCACCGGGGAGCTGTTTTTT | CASPSGTGELFF | . | TRBV18 | . | TRBJ2-2
TGTGCCAGCAGCTTGGACAATTATCAGCCCCAGCATTTT | CASSLDNYQPQHF | . | TRBV5-5 | . | TRBJ1-5
TGTGCCAGCAGCTTGAGAGAGAACACTGAAGCTTTCTTT | CASSLRENTEAFF | . | TRBV7-6 | . | TRBJ1-1
TGCGCCAGCAGCCAAGATTTGGCGGGACGGAGCTACGAGCAGTACTTC | CASSQDLAGRSYEQYF | . | TRBV4-1 | . | TRBJ2-7
TGTGCCAGCAGCCCAGCATGGACGGACTACACTGAAGCTTTCTTT | CASSPAWTDYTEAFF | . | TRBV11-2 | . | TRBJ1-1
TGTGCCACACAGCGGGGTGATAAGAATGAGCAGTTCTTC | CATQRGDKNEQFF | . | TRBV19 | TRBD2 | TRBJ2-1
TGTGCCAGCAGCTCGAATCCAGGGCGGGAGCAGTACTTC | CASSSNPGREQYF | . | TRBV7-3 | . | TRBJ2-7
TGCGCCAGCAGCCAGATGGAGGGAGGCAGCTACGAGCAGTACTTC | CASSQMEGGSYEQYF | . | TRBV5-1 | . | TRBJ2-7
TGTGCCAGTAGTATCAACAGTATGAGCGAGCAGTACTTC | CASSINSMSEQYF | . | TRBV19 | . | TRBJ2-7
TGTGCCACCGGTAACAGGGAGATTTTGGAGCCCCAGCATTTT | CATGNREILEPQHF | . | TRBV15 | . | TRBJ1-5
TGTGCCAGCAGAGTAGGGGTGGCCACTGAAGCTTTCTTT | CASRVGVATEAFF | . | TRBV27 | . | TRBJ1-1
TGTGCCAGCCGCCGAGGGAAAGGGAATTCACCCCTCCACTTT | CASRRGKGNSPLHF | . | TRBV11-2 | . | TRBJ1-6
TGTGCCAGCAGCCGGGTTTCCACAGATACGCAGTATTTT | CASSRVSTDTQYF | . | TRBV27 | . | TRBJ2-3
TGCGCCAGCAGCTTGGATAGCGATAATTCACCCCTCCACTTT | CASSLDSDNSPLHF | few | TRBV5-1 | . | TRBJ1-6
TGTGCCAGCAGTTTAGCGGAGAGCTACGAGCAGTACTTC | CASSLAESYEQYF | . | TRBV27 | . | TRBJ2-7
TGTGCCAGCTCAACAAGCTCCTACAATGAGCAGTTCTTC | CASSTSSYNEQFF | . | TRBV18 | . | TRBJ2-1
TGTGCCAGCAGTTTAGGACAGGGGGCCTATGGCTACACCTTC | CASSLGQGAYGYTF | once | TRBV27 | TRBD1 | TRBJ1-2
TGTGCCAGCAGTCAAACAGGGCCGCACTATGGCTACACCTTC | CASSQTGPHYGYTF | . | TRBV27 | . | TRBJ1-2
TGTGCCAGCAGTGAGAACGGGGAAGGAAGCTCCTACGAGCAGTACTTC | CASSENGEGSSYEQYF | few | TRBV25-1 | . | TRBJ2-7
TGTGCCAGCGCATGGACAGGGCCAACTTCACCCCTCCACTTT | CASAWTGPTSPLHF | . | TRBV2 | TRBD1 | TRBJ1-6
TGTGCCAGCAGCTTGGGGGGCAAGGAGACCCAGTACTTC | CASSLGGKETQYF | . | TRBV5-4 | . | TRBJ2-5
TGTGCCAGCAGCCAGGGAATCCGGGGGGAGACCCAGTACTTC | CASSQGIRGETQYF | . | TRBV7-9 | . | TRBJ2-5
TGTGCCAGCAGCCCTGGGCACCAATACAATGAGCAGTTCTTC | CASSPGHQYNEQFF | . | TRBV16 | . | TRBJ2-1
TGTGCCAGCAGCGTACTAGCGGGGTACAATGAGCAGTTCTTC | CASSVLAGYNEQFF | . | TRBV7-3 | TRBD2 | TRBJ2-1
TGTGCCAGCAGCCCCACAGAGCTCCACACTGAAGCTTTCTTT | CASSPTELHTEAFF | few | TRBV7-9 | . | TRBJ1-1
TGTGCCAGCAGTTTCGGGACATCTTACGAGCAGTACTTC | CASSFGTSYEQYF | . | TRBV28 | . | TRBJ2-7
TGTGCCAGCATCCCTTGGGCCGGCCAGAACCCCTACGAGCAGTACTTC | CASIPWAGQNPYEQYF | once | TRBV11-3 | . | TRBJ2-7
TGCAGCGTTGAAGATCTAGTATACGGGGCAGATACGCAGTATTTT | CSVEDLVYGADTQYF | few | TRBV29-1 | . | TRBJ2-3
TGTGCCAGCAGCCCCCCGGGGGGGGGTTCACCCCTCCACTTT | CASSPPGGGSPLHF | . | TRBV27 | . | TRBJ1-6
TGCGCCAGCAGTGACGGGACAGCAAACTATGGCTACACCTTC | CASSDGTANYGYTF | . | TRBV10-1 | TRBD1 | TRBJ1-2
TGTGCCATCGGCCGGACAGGGGCCGACACTGAAGCTTTCTTT | CAIGRTGADTEAFF | . | TRBV10-3 | TRBD1 | TRBJ1-1
TGCGCCAGCAGCCAAGAACTAGCGGGGGGAAAAGCAGATACGCAGTATTTT | CASSQELAGGKADTQYF | . | TRBV4-1 | TRBD2 | TRBJ2-3
TGCGCCAGCAGCCCGTTCGGGACAGGGGCCGCGGGGGGAAACACCATATATTTT | CASSPFGTGAAGGNTIYF | . | TRBV5-1 | TRBD1 | TRBJ1-3
TGTGCTAGTGGCTTCGACAGTGTAGATGAGCAGTTCTTC | CASGFDSVDEQFF | . | TRBV12-5 | . | TRBJ2-1
TGTGCCAGCAGCCAAAGCCGGACTACCAAGAACGAGCAGTACTTC | CASSQSRTTKNEQYF | . | TRBV7-3 | . | TRBJ2-7
TGTGCCAGCAGCTCATCTCGTGGTACTGCCACAGATACGCAGTATTTT | CASSSSRGTATDTQYF | . | TRBV7-3 | . | TRBJ2-3
TGTGCCAGCAGCTCGTATATGGGGGGATACACTGAAGCTTTCTTT | CASSSYMGGYTEAFF | . | TRBV5-5 | . | TRBJ1-1
TGTGCCACGCTCTGGGCAGCCTACGAGCAGTACTTC | CATLWAAYEQYF | . | TRBV21-1 | . | TRBJ2-7
TGTGCCAGCAGGGGGACAGGGTTTGGGTCCTCTTTCTTT | CASRGTGFGSSFF | . | TRBV2 | TRBD1 | TRBJ1-1